The 22 T cell receptor beta chains in this list originate from one sample, sequenced in a study of PD-L1 blockade in urothelial cancer (dated by TCRdb to about 2017). Sample time point, as interpreted from the label and publication: peripheral blood 6 weeks after treatment start. The library was generated by the immunoSEQ multiplex PCR assay. TCRdb mirrors the immuneACCESS table, restricted to in-frame sequences. Some clones are absent from its copies; in checked studies, under half trace to an unresolved V gene, and the reason for the others is unknown. Here the sample has approximately 38,000 clones; about 86% occur a single time. In total, the top ten clones hold roughly 24% of the sample. The source material was PBMCs, sampled around atezolizumab (anti-PD-L1) treatment. Source of these receptors: a man aged 60 to 75 with urothelial cancer.

The rearrangement uses TRBV11-1 and TRBJ2-3, with 8 bases identical to TRBD1. From germline, CDR1 is SGHAT and CDR2 FQDESV (reference sequence). The CDR3 contains 15 residues. V shed 2 bases and J 3 bases; nucleotides not matched to a gene: 4. The CDR3 nucleotides read TGTGCCAGCAGCTTATGGCAGGGGGCAACAGATACGCAGTATTTT. Amino acid sequence: CASSLWQGATDTQYF. The whole variable domain, remainder taken from reference TRBV11-1 and TRBJ2-3, is EAEVAQSPRYKITEKSQAVAFWCDPISGHATLYWYRQILGQGPELLVQFQDESVVDDSQLPKDRFSAERLKGVDSTLKIQPAELGDSAMYLCASSLWQGATDTQYFGPGTRLTVL.

V and J are TRBV30 and TRBJ2-7; 7 bases agree with TRBD2. The length of the CDR3 is 13 residues. V was clipped by 1 base and J by 2 bases; unmatched bases: 2. Per the germline V gene, CDR1 is GTSNPN and CDR2 is SVGIG (reference sequence). The CDR3 DNA is TGTGCCTGGAGTGCTCTAGCGGCCTACGAGCAGTACTTC. Encoded protein: CAWSALAAYEQYF.

This chain uses TRBV6-5 with TRBJ2-2; 8 bases align to TRBD2. V dropped 2 bases and J dropped 4; count of bases not matched to a gene: 6. This CDR3 has 16 residues. CDR1 and CDR2 (germline): MNHEY, SVGAGI. The CDR3: CASSYIGGGGTGELFF. Here the CDR3 DNA reads TGTGCCAGCAGTTACATCGGGGGGGGAGGCACCGGGGAGCTGTTTTTT.

This clone showed up just once. This chain uses TRBV5-1 with TRBJ2-1; no clear D gene. Germline loops: CDR1 SGHRS, CDR2 YFSETQ. Deletions cut 0 bases from V and 3 bases from J, with 4 bases between. The CDR3 runs to 13 residues. CDR3 in amino acids: CASSLELYNEQFF. The CDR3 nucleotides are TGCGCCAGCAGCTTGGAACTCTACAATGAGCAGTTCTTC.

The V and J genes are TRBV5-4 and TRBJ2-1, with TRBD2 as a possible D gene (6 bases). The germline gives CDR1 SGHNT, CDR2 YYREEE (reference sequence). V gave up 2 bases and J gave up 0 bases, with 9 bases separating them. The CDR3 is 15 residues long. The CDR3 DNA reads as TGTGCCAGCAGCTTCATGGGGGGCTCCTACAATGAGCAGTTCTTC. Its translation is CASSFMGGSYNEQFF.

The chain carries TRBV9 and TRBJ2-7, with D possibly being TRBD2 (6 bases). Between the trimmed V and J ends, which lost 0 bases and 5 bases, there was a span of 15 bases. The CDR3 sequence is 15 residues long. Germline CDR1 is SGDLS and CDR2 is YYNGEE. In DNA, the CDR3 is TGTGCCAGCAGCGTAGAAGGCGGGGCGAGCCACGAGCAGTACTTC. Its protein is CASSVEGGASHEQYF.

In this sample, this clone turned up a few times. V usage is TRBV9 and J usage is TRBJ1-1; 7 positions match TRBD1. Trimming cost V 3 bases and J 5 bases; bases outside gene matches: 10. CDR1 and CDR2 from the germline V gene are SGDLS and YYNGEE. The CDR3 loop spans 15 amino acids. The CDR3 coding sequence is TGTGCCAGCAGCGAGCGACAGGGTGAACGAACTGAAGCTTTCTTT. Its translation: CASSERQGERTEAFF.

The chain has TRBV7-6 and TRBJ2-5; tentatively, D is TRBD1 (7 bases). The CDR3 runs 16 residues. The V end lost 5 bases, the J end lost 5 bases, and 21 bases lay between the germline ends. Germline CDR1 reads SGHVS; CDR2 reads FNYEAQ. CDR3 in DNA: TGTGCCAGCAGCGGGGGGACAGCCAGGGAAGGGGAGACCCAGTACTTC. This encodes CASSGGTAREGETQYF.

This sequence joins TRBV11-2 and TRBJ2-3; 12 bases are a match to TRBD2. CDR3 length equals 16 residues. Losses at the gene ends were 5 bases for V and 3 bases for J; bases not matched to a gene: 6. The germline V gene has CDR1 SGHAT and CDR2 FQNNGV. The CDR3 DNA is TGTGCCAGCAGCCCCCTAGCGGGAGGGGGAACAGATACGCAGTATTTT. Its translation: CASSPLAGGGTDTQYF.

This rearrangement joins TRBV10-3 to TRBJ1-5, with TRBD1 matching 12 bases. V was clipped by 9 bases and J by 6 bases; unmatched bases: 9. The CDR3 sequence is 15 residues long. From germline, CDR1 is ENHRY and CDR2 SYGVKD. The CDR3 spells CAIQSGTGGGQPQHF. The CDR3 region has the DNA TGTGCCATACAATCCGGGACAGGGGGCGGTCAGCCCCAGCATTTT.

This rearrangement joins TRBV6-1 to TRBJ2-1; D unresolved. Germline lookup yields CDR1 MNHNS and CDR2 SASEGT. The CDR3 has 15 amino acids. Between the trimmed V and J ends, which lost 7 bases and 4 bases, there was a span of 17 bases. The CDR3 DNA reads as TGTGCCAGCAACCCCCACTCCTCCGAGTACAATGAGCAGTTCTTC. Its protein product is CASNPHSSEYNEQFF.

This clone came up once. The genes are TRBV29-1 and TRBJ1-1; 9 positions match TRBD1. Germline V gene lookup returns CDR1 SQVTM and CDR2 ANQGSEA. The junction had 10 bases not matched to a gene; V was cut back by 2 bases and J by 6 bases. The CDR3 is 15 amino acids. CDR3 region: CSVEQLQGAFPEAFF. The CDR3 coding sequence is TGCAGCGTTGAACAGCTACAGGGGGCATTTCCTGAAGCTTTCTTT.

This chain joins TRBV7-2 and TRBJ2-5, with 8 bases identical to TRBD1. Losses at the gene ends were 5 bases for V and 4 bases for J; bases not matched to a gene: 3. CDR1 is SGHTA and CDR2 is FQGNSA in the germline V gene. The CDR3 length is 13 residues. The CDR3 region is CASSTGTGETQYF. CDR3 sequence (DNA): TGTGCCAGCAGCACCGGGACAGGAGAGACCCAGTACTTC.

This clone was seen once. The chain has TRBV19 and TRBJ1-2; D is perhaps TRBD1 (6 bases). Trimming removed 5 bases at V and 2 bases at J, with 15 bases between. The germline gives CDR1 LNHDA, CDR2 SQIVND (reference sequence). This CDR3 spans 15 amino acids. CDR3 in DNA: TGTGCCAGTAGTTCAGGGGACAAATTAAACTATGGCTACACCTTC. Translating it yields CASSSGDKLNYGYTF.

The rearrangement joins TRBV5-6 to TRBJ1-1, with 8 bases that match TRBD1. The CDR3 consists of 15 residues. V lost 4 bases to trimming and J lost 5 bases; unmatched junction nucleotides: 10. Per the germline V gene, CDR1 is SGHDT and CDR2 is YYEEEE. In DNA, the CDR3 is TGTGCCAGCAGCACCCAGGGCAGGGGGCGGACTGAAGCTTTCTTT. Translated: CASSTQGRGRTEAFF. Together with reference TRBV5-6 and TRBJ1-1, the CDR3 gives the full variable domain: DAGVTQSPTHLIKTRGQQVTLRCSPKSGHDTVSWYQQALGQGPQFIFQYYEEEERQRGNFPDRFSGHQFPNYSSELNVNALLLGDSALYLCASSTQGRGRTEAFFGQGTRLTVV.

The chain couples TRBV7-2 to TRBJ2-7; the D gene is possibly TRBD1 (5 bases). Germline V gives CDR1 SGHTA, CDR2 FQGNSA. V lost 8 bases to trimming and J lost 3 bases, with 8 bases between them. This CDR3 comprises 11 residues. CDR3 protein: CASLDSYEQYF. CDR3 in DNA: TGTGCCAGCTTAGACAGCTACGAGCAGTACTTC. The variable domain in full, completed from reference TRBV7-2 and TRBJ2-7, reads GAGVSQSPSNKVTEKGKDVELRCDPISGHTALYWYRQSLGQGLEFLIYFQGNSAPDKSGLPSDRFSAERTGGSVSTLTIQRTQQEDSAVYLCASLDSYEQYFGPGTRLTVT.

The V gene is TRBV28, the J gene TRBJ2-7; D is possibly TRBD1 (6 bases). Trimming pared 2 bases from V and 2 bases from J, leaving 19 bases between. Germline V lookup: CDR1 MDHEN, CDR2 SYDVKM. The CDR3 consists of 17 residues. CDR3 nucleotide sequence: TGTGCCAGCAGTTTACCCGGACAGATTCGAATTCCCTACGAGCAGTACTTC. This encodes CASSLPGQIRIPYEQYF.

The chain recombines TRBV10-3 with TRBJ2-2; TRBD2 might be the D (5 bases). The CDR3 sequence is 18 residues long. Trimming removed 6 bases from V and 0 bases from J, with 20 bases in between. Germline CDR1 and CDR2: ENHRY and SYGVKD. The CDR3 is CAISLRLNMEANTGELFF. CDR3 DNA: TGTGCCATCAGCCTGAGACTGAACATGGAGGCGAACACCGGGGAGCTGTTTTTT.

J is TRBJ2-3 and V is TRBV6-1; 9 bases align to TRBD1. CDR3 length equals 15 residues. After removal of 5 bases from V and 3 bases from J, the junction contained 6 bases not matched to a gene. Per germline, CDR1 MNHNS and CDR2 SASEGT. The CDR3 spells CASSTGTGMTDTQYF. CDR3 coding DNA: TGTGCCAGCAGTACCGGGACAGGGATGACAGATACGCAGTATTTT.

The chain is built from TRBV7-9 and TRBJ2-5; 10 bases map to TRBD1. The V gene end was trimmed by 6 bases and the J gene end by 3 bases; junction bases not matched to a gene: 4. Germline CDR1 is SEHNR and CDR2 is FQNEAQ (reference sequence). This CDR3 has 14 residues. The CDR3 DNA reads as TGTGCCAGCAGTCCGACAGGGGGCGAAGAGACCCAGTACTTC. It specifies CASSPTGGEETQYF.

J is TRBJ1-1 and V is TRBV9; D gene unclear. The germline V and J ends were trimmed by 4 bases and 1 base, with 20 bases remaining between them. CDR1 is SGDLS and CDR2 is YYNGEE in the germline V gene. The length of the CDR3 is 17 residues. CDR3 sequence reads: CASSTSGARRKNTEAFF. For the CDR3, the DNA is TGTGCCAGCAGCACATCGGGAGCCAGACGGAAGAACACTGAAGCTTTCTTT.

The rearrangement links TRBV7-2 to TRBJ2-5; 10 bases agree with TRBD1. This CDR3 has 15 residues. Per germline, CDR1 SGHTA and CDR2 FQGNSA. Trimming removed 1 base from V and 5 bases from J; junction bases left unmatched: 4. The CDR3 nucleotides read TGTGCCAGCAGCTTAGTGACAGGGGGCAGGGAGACCCAGTACTTC. Its protein product is CASSLVTGGRETQYF.